Presented here are 9 T cell receptor beta chains from one specimen sequenced in a study of Japanese encephalitis immunity and Zika vaccine responses. Each CDR3 protein is one row after TCRdb ran MiXCR on the 5' RACE reads. Here the sample spans about 120 distinct CDR3 sequences, 14% being singletons. PBMCs were CFSE-labeled and cultured for 5 to 7 days with peptide pools at around 1.1 ug/mL each. Unfixed live CD56-CD19-CD16-CD3+CD4+ CFSE-low cells were sorted as proliferating CD4 T cells. Material: antigen-activated CD4+ T cells from blood, cultured, obtained during a Zika inactivated vaccine study. The receptors originated from an adult woman who received an inactivated Zika virus vaccine.

By share, this clonotype counts as large. The gene calls are TRBV11-3 and TRBJ2-7; 11 bases are shared with TRBD1. The V and J ends lost 1 base and 3 bases, in that order; junction bases with no gene match: 2. There are 15 residues in the CDR3. Germline V CDR1 and CDR2: SGHNT, YENEEA. CDR3 region: CASSLGGTGGYEQYF. The CDR3 region has the DNA TGTGCCAGCAGCTTAGGAGGGACAGGGGGCTACGAGCAGTACTTC.

By sample fraction, this clonotype is hyperexpanded. This chain links TRBV7-3 with TRBJ2-3; D uncertain. The CDR3 extends over 13 amino acids. V was trimmed by 5 bases and J by 6 bases, leaving 12 bases between them. Germline V lookup: CDR1 SGHTA, CDR2 FQGTGA. The CDR3 region has the DNA TGTGCCAGCAGCCCCAACCCGGATGATACGCAGTATTTT. Protein sequence: CASSPNPDDTQYF.

V gene TRBV7-2 combines with J gene TRBJ1-4, with D unresolved. The CDR3 has 13 residues. Germline CDR1 and CDR2: SGHTA and FQGNSA. Trimming pared 5 bases from V and 6 bases from J, leaving 10 bases between. DNA for the CDR3: TGTGCCAGCAGCCAAAATCGGGATGAAAAACTGTTTTTT. It encodes CASSQNRDEKLFF.

In its sample, this clonotype ranks as hyperexpanded. The chain uses TRBV4-1 and TRBJ1-2, with 7 bases matching TRBD1. Germline CDR1 is MGHRA and CDR2 is YSYEKL. CDR3 length equals 16 residues. V lost 1 base to trimming and J lost 5 bases; unmatched junction nucleotides: 10. As DNA, the CDR3 is TGCGCCAGCAGCCAAGCGCCGACAGGGCCTCGTTATGGCTACACCTTC. Translating it yields CASSQAPTGPRYGYTF.

In its sample, this clonotype is large. The rearrangement joins TRBV24-1 to TRBJ2-7; D remains ambiguous. Per germline, CDR1 KGHDR and CDR2 SFDVKD. This CDR3 region has 13 residues. Trimming took off 9 bases at V and 4 bases at J, with 15 bases between the two ends. CDR3 amino acids: CATHQTGPYEQYF. For the CDR3, the DNA is TGTGCCACCCATCAAACCGGACCGTACGAGCAGTACTTC.

This clonotype is large in the sample. The chain uses TRBV28 and TRBJ2-7, with D unresolved. Trimming took off 6 bases at V and 2 bases at J, with 5 bases between the two ends. The CDR3 is made up of 11 amino acids. Germline V gene sequence: CDR1 MDHEN, CDR2 SYDVKM. The CDR3 nucleotides read TGTGCCAGCAGGGCTACCTACGAGCAGTACTTC. It codes for CASRATYEQYF.

The chain is built from TRBV4-3 and TRBJ1-1; 7 nucleotides agree with TRBD1. V trimming: 2 bases; J trimming: 6 bases; junction bases outside the gene matches: 0. This CDR3 is 12 amino acids long. Germline V CDR1 and CDR2: LGHNA, YSLEER. CDR3: CASSQTGAEAFF. The DNA for the CDR3 is TGCGCCAGCAGCCAAACAGGGGCTGAAGCTTTCTTT.

This clonotype is categorized as large. The V call is TRBV20-1, the J call TRBJ2-5; D may be TRBD2 (6 bases). CDR3 length: 13 amino acids. The germline V and J ends were trimmed by 6 bases and 3 bases, with 14 bases remaining between them. In germline, CDR1 is DFQATT, CDR2 SNEGSKA (reference sequence). CDR3 loop: CSAITSREETQYF. In DNA form, the CDR3 reads TGCAGTGCCATTACTAGCAGGGAAGAGACCCAGTACTTC.

The chain has TRBV25-1 and TRBJ2-7; D is uncertain. V was cut by 5 bases and J by 1 base, with 12 bases left in between. This CDR3 has 14 residues. Germline CDR1 is MGHDK and CDR2 is SYGVNS. The CDR3 DNA is TGTGCCAGCAGTCGGGCCACGTGGTCCTACGAGCAGTACTTC. Translation: CASSRATWSYEQYF.